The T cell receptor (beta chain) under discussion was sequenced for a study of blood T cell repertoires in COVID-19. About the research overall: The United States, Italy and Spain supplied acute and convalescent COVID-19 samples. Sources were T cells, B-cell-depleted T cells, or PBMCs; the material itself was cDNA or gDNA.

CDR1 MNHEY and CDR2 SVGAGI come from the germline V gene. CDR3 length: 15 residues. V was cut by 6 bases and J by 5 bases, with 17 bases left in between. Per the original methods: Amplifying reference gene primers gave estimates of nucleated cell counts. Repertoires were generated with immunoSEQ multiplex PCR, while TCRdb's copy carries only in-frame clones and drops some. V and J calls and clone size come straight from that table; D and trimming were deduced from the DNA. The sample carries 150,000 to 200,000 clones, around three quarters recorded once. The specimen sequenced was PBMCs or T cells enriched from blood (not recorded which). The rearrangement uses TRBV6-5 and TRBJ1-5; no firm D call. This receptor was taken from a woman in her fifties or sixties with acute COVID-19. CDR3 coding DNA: TGTGCCAGCAGCCACCGGTGGGCAGCCGATCAGCCCCAGCATTTT. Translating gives CASSHRWAADQPQHF.